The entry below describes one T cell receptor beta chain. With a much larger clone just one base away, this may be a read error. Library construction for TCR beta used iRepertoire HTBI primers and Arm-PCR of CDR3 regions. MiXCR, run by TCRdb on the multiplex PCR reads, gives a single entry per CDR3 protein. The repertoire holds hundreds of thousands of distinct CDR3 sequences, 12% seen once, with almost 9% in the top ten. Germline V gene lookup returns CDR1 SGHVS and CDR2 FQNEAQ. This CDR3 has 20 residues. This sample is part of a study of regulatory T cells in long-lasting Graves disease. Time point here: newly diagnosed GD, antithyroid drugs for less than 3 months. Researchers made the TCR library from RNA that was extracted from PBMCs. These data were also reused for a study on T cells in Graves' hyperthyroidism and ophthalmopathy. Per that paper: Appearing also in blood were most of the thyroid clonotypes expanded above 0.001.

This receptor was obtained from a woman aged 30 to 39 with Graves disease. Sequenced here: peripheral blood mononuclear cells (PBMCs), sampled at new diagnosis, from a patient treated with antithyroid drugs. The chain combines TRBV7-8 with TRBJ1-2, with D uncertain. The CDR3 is CASSPRLGTTSKGQIAGSTF. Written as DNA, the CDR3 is TGTGCCAGCAGCCCCCGACTGGGAACCACCAGTAAGGGCCAGATAGCCGGCTCCACCTTC.